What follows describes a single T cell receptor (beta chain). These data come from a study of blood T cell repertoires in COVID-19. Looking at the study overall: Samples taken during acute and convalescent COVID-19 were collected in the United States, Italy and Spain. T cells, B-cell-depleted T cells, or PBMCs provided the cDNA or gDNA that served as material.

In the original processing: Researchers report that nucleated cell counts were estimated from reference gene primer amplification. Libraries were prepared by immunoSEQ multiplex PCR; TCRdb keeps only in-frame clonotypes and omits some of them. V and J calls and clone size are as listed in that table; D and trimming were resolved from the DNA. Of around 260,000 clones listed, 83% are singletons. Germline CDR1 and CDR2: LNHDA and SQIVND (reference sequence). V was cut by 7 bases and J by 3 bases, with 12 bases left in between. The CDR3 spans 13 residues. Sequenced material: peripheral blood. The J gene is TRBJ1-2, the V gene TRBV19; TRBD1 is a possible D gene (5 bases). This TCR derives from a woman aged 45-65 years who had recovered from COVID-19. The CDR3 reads CASIDRTDYGYTF. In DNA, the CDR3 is TGTGCCAGTATCGACAGAACCGACTATGGCTACACCTTC.